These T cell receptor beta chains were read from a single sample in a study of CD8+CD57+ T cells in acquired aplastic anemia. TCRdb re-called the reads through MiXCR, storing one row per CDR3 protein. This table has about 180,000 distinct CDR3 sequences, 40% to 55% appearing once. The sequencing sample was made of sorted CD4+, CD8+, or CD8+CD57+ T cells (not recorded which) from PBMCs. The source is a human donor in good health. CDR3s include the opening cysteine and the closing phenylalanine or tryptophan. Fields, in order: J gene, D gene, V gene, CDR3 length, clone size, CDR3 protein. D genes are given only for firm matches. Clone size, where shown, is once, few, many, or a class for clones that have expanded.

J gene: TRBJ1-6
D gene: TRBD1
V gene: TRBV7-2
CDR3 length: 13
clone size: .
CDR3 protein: CASTRDRGTPAHF

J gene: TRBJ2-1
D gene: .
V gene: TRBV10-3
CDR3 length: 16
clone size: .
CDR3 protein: CAISAGGGASYNEQFF

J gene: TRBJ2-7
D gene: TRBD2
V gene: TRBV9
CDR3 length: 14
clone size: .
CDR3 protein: CASGKAGGKGEQYF

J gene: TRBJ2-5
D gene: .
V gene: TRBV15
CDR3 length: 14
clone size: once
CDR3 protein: CATSRDRAQETEHF

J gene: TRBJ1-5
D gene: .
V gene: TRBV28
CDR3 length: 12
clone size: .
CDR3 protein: CALQGSNQPQHF

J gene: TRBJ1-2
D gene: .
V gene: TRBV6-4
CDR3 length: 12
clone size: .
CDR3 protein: CASFTPSLGYTF

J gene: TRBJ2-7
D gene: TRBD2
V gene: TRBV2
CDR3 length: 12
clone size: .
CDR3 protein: CASTSGTYEQYF

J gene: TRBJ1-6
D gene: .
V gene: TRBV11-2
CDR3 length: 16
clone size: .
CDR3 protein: CASSYRGAGSGSPLHF

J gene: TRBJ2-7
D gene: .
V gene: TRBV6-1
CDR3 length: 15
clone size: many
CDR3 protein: CASSEGGAGVWQQYF

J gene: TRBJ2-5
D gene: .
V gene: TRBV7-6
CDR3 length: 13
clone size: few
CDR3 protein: CASSFRDQETQYF

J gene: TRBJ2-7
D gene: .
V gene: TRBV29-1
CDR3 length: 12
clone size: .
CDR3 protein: CSAEGDRYEQYF

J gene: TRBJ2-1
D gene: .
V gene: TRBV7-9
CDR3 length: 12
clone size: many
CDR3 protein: CASSLTGSEQFF

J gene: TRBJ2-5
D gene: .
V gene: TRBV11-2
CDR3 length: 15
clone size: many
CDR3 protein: CASSLFGGPLETQYF

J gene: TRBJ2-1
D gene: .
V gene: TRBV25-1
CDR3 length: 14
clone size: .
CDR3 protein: CASTHQTHNNEQFF

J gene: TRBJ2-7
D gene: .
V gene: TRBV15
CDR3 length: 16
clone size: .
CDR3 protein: CATSTHDPDSSYEQYF

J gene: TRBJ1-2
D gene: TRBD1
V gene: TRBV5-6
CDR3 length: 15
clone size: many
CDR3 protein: CASSSGTGSDYGYTF

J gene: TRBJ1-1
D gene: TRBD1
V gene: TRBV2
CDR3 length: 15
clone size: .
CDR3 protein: CASSLTQGGDTEAFF

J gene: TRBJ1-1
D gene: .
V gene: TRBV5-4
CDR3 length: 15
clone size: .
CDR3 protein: CASSVPQGGGTEAFF

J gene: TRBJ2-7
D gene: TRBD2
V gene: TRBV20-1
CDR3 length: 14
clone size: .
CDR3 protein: CSPRGTSGSYEQYF

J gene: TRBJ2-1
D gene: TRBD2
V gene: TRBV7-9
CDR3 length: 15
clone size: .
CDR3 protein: CASSLPGGSYNEQFF

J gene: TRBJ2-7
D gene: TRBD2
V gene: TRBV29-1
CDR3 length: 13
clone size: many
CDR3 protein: CSGTSGTSYEQYF

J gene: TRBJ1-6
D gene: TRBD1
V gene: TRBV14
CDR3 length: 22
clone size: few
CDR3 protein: CASSQERSLGGQGVGDNSPLHF

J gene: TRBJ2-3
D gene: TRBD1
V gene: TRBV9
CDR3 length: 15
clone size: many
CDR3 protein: CASSVEQGLTDTQYF

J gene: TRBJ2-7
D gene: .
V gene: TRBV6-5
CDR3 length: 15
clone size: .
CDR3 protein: CASSYDDPHSYEQYF

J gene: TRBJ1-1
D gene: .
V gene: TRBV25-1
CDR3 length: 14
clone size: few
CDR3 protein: CASSDDRFYTEAFF

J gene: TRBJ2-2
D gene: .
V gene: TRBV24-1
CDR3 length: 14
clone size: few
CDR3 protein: CATSDSGATGELFF

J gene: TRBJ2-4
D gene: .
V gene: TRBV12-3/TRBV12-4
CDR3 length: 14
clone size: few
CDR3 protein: CASSFSLAKNIQYF

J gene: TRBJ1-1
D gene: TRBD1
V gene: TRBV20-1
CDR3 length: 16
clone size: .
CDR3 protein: CSVLPGTGGAGTEAFF

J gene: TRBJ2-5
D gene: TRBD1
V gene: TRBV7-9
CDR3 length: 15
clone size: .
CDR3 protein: CASKSLDRVKETQYF

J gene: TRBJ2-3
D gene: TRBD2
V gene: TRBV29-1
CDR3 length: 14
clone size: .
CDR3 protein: CSVRLAGGTDTQYF

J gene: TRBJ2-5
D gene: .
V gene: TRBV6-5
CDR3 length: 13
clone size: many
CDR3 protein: CASSYRGQETQYF

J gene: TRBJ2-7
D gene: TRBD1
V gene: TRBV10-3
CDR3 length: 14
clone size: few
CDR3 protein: CAISGSQGAYEQYF

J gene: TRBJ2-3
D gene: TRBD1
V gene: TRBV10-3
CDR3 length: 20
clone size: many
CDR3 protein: CAISESLGTGTGLHADTQYF

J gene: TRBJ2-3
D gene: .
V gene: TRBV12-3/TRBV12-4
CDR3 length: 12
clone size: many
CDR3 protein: CASSPSRDTQYF

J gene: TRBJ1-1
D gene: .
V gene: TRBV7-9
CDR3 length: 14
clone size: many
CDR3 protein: CASSLEVDNTEAFF

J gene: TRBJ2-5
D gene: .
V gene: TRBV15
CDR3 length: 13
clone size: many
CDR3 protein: CATRAGGVKTQYF

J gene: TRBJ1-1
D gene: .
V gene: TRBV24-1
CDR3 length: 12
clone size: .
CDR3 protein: CATRRGESEAFF